The sequence of this T cell receptor (beta chain) was determined in a study of shared T cell receptors in the human thymus. The CDR3 is 16 amino acids. The germline V gene has CDR1 SGHDN and CDR2 FVKESK. Between the trimmed V and J ends, which lost 1 base and 4 bases, there was a span of 15 bases. The method was immunoSEQ multiplex PCR; TCRdb's version includes in-frame clones alone and lacks a portion of them. The sample shows hundreds of thousands of clones, approximately 87% of them seen only once. These data are also associated with another study on human thymus T cells.

Material: thymocytes. This sequence originates from a boy younger than two with a congenital heart defect. The chain combines TRBV14 with TRBJ2-3, with D hard to call. The DNA of the CDR3 is TGTGCCAGCAGCCAAGGGCAACCTAGGTCGCCAGATACGCAGTATTTT. Protein sequence: CASSQGQPRSPDTQYF.